The sequence of this T cell receptor beta chain was determined in a study of cytomegalovirus exposure and HLA in healthy donors. General observations from the study: Among TCR sequences, most were rare, though some public TCRs appeared in many donors. There were reportedly fewer N-insertions in an Asian-associated ancestry cluster than the approximately 630-donor mean, in a later analysis. Highly shared sequence variants in one cluster were likely a sequencing artifact.

A multiplex PCR was run with 60 Vbeta primers and 13 Jbeta primers. Only in-frame clones appear in the TCRdb table, and some are missing; sequencing was by immunoSEQ multiplex PCR. The table lists 100,000 to 150,000 clones, more than 70% of them singletons. Concerning this clone itself: The antigen is not known.

Trimming removed 0 bases at V and 4 bases at J, with 15 bases between. The CDR3 has 16 residues. Germline-derived CDR1 and CDR2 are SGHTA and FQGTGA. This clonotype was obtained from a man aged 50-60 years in good health and CMV-seropositive. Sequencing was done on a sample of PBMCs. The chain links TRBV7-3 to TRBJ1-2; a possible D gene is TRBD1 (6 bases). The CDR3 loop is CASSLTPDSRPYGYTF. CDR3 in DNA: TGTGCCAGCAGCTTAACCCCGGACAGCCGACCCTATGGCTACACCTTC.